Ten or more counts support the clone carrying this TCR beta chain. What it recognizes is unknown. The sample is drawn from a study of identical twins. Findings and limits, study-wide: Low generation-probability sequences were in excess among twin-shared out-of-frame alpha sequences. Weaker excess sharing between twins was seen in beta out-of-frame sequences. Invariant MAIT and iNKT cells are populations that could partly confound zero-insertion analyses.

One entry per CDR3 protein, called by TCRdb with MiXCR from the 5' RACE reads. The repertoire holds about 660,000 distinct CDR3 sequences, with over 8.5% as singletons. Per the germline V gene, CDR1 is MGHRA and CDR2 is YSYEKL. This CDR3 has 15 residues. J lost 2 bases, V lost 0 bases, and 4 bases had no gene match. Separately, the same data were catalogued under a study of yellow fever vaccine responses in identical twins.

This rearrangement joins TRBV4-1 to TRBJ2-7, with 7 positions matching TRBD2. Sequencing used PBMCs. This TCR was recovered from a woman younger than 35 in good health. The CDR3 here is CASSQEPSGPYEQYF. CDR3 DNA sequence: TGCGCCAGCAGCCAAGAGCCTAGCGGCCCCTACGAGCAGTACTTC.